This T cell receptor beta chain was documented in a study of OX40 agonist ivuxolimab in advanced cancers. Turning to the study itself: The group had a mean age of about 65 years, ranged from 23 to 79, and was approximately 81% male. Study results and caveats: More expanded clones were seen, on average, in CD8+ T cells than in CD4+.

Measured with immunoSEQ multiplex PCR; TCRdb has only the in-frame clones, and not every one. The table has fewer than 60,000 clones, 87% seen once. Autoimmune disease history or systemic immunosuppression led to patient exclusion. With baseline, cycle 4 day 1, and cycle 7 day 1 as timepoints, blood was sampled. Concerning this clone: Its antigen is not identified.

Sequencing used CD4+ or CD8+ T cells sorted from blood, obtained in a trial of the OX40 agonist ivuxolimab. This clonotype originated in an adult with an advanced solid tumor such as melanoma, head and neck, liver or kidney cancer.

CDR3 in DNA: TGTGCCAGCAGTACGGGACAGCGAGGCTACACCTTC. The encoded protein is CASSTGQRGYTF. J is TRBJ1-2 and V is TRBV28; TRBD1 agrees at 7 bases. Trimming took 5 bases from V and 8 from J; bases not matched to a gene: 5. The CDR3 totals 12 residues. Germline values: CDR1 MDHEN, CDR2 SYDVKM.